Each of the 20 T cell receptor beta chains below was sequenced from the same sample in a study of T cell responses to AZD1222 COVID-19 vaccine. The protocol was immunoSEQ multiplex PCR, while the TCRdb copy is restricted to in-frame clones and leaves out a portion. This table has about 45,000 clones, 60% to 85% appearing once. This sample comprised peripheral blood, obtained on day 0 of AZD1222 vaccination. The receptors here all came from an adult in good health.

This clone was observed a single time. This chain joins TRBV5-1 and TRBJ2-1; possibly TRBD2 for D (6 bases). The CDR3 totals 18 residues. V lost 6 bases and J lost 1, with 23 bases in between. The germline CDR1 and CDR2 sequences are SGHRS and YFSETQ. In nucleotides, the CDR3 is TGCGCCAGCATGATGGATCGGGGGAACAGAATATCCTACAATGAGCAGTTCTTC. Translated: CASMMDRGNRISYNEQFF.

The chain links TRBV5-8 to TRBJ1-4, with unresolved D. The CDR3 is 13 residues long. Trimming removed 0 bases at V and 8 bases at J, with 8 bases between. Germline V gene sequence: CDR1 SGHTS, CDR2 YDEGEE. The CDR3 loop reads CASSLAPFEKLFF. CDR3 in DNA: TGTGCCAGCAGCTTGGCACCCTTCGAAAAACTGTTTTTT.

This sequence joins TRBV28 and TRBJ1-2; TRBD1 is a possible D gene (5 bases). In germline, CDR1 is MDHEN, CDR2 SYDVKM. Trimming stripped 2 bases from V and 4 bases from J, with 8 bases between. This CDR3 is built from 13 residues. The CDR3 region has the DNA TGTGCCAGCAGTTTAGCAGGGTCCTATGGCTACACCTTC. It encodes CASSLAGSYGYTF.

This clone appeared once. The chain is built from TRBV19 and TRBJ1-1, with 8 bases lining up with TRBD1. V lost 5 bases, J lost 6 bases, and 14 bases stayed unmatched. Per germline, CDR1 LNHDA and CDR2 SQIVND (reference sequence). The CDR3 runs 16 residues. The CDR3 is CASSPRVGQGAAEAFF. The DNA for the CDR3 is TGTGCCAGTAGTCCGAGGGTCGGGCAGGGGGCAGCTGAAGCTTTCTTT.

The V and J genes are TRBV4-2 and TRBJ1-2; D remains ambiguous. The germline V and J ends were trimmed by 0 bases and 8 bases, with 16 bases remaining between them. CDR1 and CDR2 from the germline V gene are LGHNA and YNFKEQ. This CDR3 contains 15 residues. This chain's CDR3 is CASSQDLVRSSGYTF. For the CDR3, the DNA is TGTGCCAGCAGCCAAGATTTAGTGAGATCATCGGGCTACACCTTC.

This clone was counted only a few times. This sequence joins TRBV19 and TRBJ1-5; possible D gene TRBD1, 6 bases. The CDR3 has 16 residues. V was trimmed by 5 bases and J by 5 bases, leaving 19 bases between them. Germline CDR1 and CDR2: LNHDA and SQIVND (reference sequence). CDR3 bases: TGTGCCAGTAGTCCCCTGGGGTCAGGGGAAGATCAGCCCCAGCATTTT. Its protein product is CASSPLGSGEDQPQHF.

The CDR3: CASSPRSVLTKNIQYF. The CDR3 DNA reads as TGTGCCAGTAGTCCAAGATCAGTGTTAACCAAAAACATTCAGTACTTC. This chain joins TRBV19 and TRBJ2-4; no definite D call. V lost 5 bases, J lost 2 bases, and 16 bases lay in between. This CDR3 comprises 16 residues. In germline, CDR1 is LNHDA, CDR2 SQIVND (reference sequence).

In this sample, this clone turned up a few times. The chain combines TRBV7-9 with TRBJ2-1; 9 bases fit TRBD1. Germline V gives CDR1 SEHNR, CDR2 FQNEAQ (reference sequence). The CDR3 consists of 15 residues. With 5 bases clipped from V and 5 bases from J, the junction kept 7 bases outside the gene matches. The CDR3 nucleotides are TGTGCCAGCAGCCGCGGACAGGGGAAGAACAATGAGCAGTTCTTC. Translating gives CASSRGQGKNNEQFF.

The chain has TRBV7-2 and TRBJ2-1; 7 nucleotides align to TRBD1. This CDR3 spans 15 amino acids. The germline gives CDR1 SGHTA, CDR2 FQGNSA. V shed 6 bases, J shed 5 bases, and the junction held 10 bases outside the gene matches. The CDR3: CASRGRQGADNEQFF. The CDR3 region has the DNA TGTGCCAGCAGGGGACGACAGGGCGCGGACAATGAGCAGTTCTTC. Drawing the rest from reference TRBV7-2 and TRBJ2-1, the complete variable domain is GAGVSQSPSNKVTEKGKDVELRCDPISGHTALYWYRQSLGQGLEFLIYFQGNSAPDKSGLPSDRFSAERTGGSVSTLTIQRTQQEDSAVYLCASRGRQGADNEQFFGPGTRLTVL.

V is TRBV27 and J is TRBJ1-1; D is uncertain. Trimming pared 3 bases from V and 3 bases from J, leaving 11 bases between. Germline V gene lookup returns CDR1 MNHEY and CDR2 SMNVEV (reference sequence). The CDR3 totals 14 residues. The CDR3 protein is CASSLKVRDTEAFF. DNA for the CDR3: TGTGCCAGCAGTTTGAAGGTTAGGGACACTGAAGCTTTCTTT.

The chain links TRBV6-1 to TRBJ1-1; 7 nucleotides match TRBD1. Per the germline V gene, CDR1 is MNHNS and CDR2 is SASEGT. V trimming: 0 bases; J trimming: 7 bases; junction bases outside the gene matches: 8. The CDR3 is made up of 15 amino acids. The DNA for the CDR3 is TGTGCCAGCAGTGAAGCAAAGGGGGCGGCGGGTGAAGCTTTCTTT. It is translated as CASSEAKGAAGEAFF.

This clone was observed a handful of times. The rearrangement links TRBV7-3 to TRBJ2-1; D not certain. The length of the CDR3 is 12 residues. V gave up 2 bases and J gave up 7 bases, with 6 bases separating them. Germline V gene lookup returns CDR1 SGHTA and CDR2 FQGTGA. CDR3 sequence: CASSLPGNEQFF. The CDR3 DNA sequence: TGTGCCAGCAGCTTACCGGGTAATGAGCAGTTCTTC.

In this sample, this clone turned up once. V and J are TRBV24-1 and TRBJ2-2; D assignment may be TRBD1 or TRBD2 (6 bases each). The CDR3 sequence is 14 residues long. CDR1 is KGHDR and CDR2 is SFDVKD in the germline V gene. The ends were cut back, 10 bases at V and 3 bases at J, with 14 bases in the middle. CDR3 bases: TGTGCCACAAGAGAGGGGGGTTACACCGGGGAGCTGTTTTTT. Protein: CATREGGYTGELFF.

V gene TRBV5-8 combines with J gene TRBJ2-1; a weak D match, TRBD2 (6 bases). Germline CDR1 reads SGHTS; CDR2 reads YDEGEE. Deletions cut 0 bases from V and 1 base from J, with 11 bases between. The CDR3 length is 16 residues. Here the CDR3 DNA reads TGTGCCAGCAGCTTGGGCGGGGACCTTTCCTACAATGAGCAGTTCTTC. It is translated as CASSLGGDLSYNEQFF.

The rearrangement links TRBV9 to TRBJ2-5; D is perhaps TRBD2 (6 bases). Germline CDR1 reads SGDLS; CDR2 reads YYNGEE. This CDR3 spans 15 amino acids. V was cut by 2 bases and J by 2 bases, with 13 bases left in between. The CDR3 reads CASSVGGNLQETQYF. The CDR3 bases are TGTGCCAGCAGCGTCGGGGGAAACCTTCAAGAGACCCAGTACTTC.

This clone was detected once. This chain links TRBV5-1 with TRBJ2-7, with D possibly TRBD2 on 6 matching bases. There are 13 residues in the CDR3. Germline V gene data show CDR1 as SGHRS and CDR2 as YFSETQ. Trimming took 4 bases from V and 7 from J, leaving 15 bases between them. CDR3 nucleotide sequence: TGCGCCAGCAGCCGGGGGACTGAAGGGGAGCAGTACTTC. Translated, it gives CASSRGTEGEQYF.

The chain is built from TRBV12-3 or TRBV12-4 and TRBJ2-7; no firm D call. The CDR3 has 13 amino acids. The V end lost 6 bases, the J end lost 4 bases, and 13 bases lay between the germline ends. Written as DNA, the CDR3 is TGTGCCAGCAGCTTGACACAGCCTTACGAGCAGTACTTC. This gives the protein CASSLTQPYEQYF.

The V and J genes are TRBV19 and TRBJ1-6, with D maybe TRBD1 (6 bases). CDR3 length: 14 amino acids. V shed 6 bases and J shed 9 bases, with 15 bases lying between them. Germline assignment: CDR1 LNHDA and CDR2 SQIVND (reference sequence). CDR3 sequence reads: CASSPTGTGSPLHF. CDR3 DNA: TGTGCCAGTAGCCCCACAGGGACCGGTTCACCCCTCCACTTT.

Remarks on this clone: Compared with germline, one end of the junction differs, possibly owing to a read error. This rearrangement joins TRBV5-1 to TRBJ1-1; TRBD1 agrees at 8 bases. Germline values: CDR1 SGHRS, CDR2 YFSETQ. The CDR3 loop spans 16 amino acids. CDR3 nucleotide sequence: TGCGCCAGCAGTTTGGCAGGGGGCAGCGAGAACACTGAAGCTTTCTTT. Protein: CASSLAGGSENTEAFF.

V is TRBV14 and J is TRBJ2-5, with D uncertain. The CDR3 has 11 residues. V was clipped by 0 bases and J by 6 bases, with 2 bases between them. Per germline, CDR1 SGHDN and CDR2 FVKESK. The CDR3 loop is CASSQDQTQYF. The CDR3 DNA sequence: TGTGCCAGCAGCCAAGATCAGACCCAGTACTTC.